The 30 T cell receptor beta chains reported below all come from one sample, sequenced in a study of cytomegalovirus exposure and HLA in healthy donors. PCR amplification relied on 60 Vbeta primers (plus 13 Jbeta primers). Profiled with immunoSEQ multiplex PCR; TCRdb holds only in-frame clones, not every one. This repertoire shows over 50,000 clones, approximately 74% found once; its top ten account for around a sixth. Input material: PBMCs. These receptor sequences come from a man aged 35 to 55 in good health and CMV-seropositive.

The V gene is TRBV2, the J gene TRBJ2-7; TRBD1 aligns across 10 bases. V was clipped by 6 bases and J by 2 bases; unmatched bases: 4. Germline CDR1 and CDR2: SNHLY and FYNNEI. The CDR3 spans 14 residues. The DNA for the CDR3 is TGTGCCAGCAGGGCCGGGACAGGGGCCTACGAGCAGTACTTC. Translated: CASRAGTGAYEQYF.

A few counts support this clone. V and J are TRBV13 and TRBJ1-6, with TRBD1 identical over 7 bases. J gave up 8 bases and V 6 bases, and 16 bases lay outside the gene matches. CDR3 length equals 17 residues. Germline lookup yields CDR1 PRHDT and CDR2 FYEKMQ (reference sequence). The CDR3 DNA reads TGTGCCAGCAGTACCGGCCAACAGGGGTGGATAGATTCACCCCTCCACTTT. This encodes CASSTGQQGWIDSPLHF.

This chain uses TRBV7-9 with TRBJ1-4; possibly TRBD1 for D (5 bases). Trimming left V 4 bases short and J 0 bases short, with 9 bases between. The CDR3 runs 15 residues. Per the germline V gene, CDR1 is SEHNR and CDR2 is FQNEAQ (reference sequence). The CDR3 coding sequence is TGTGCCAGCAGCTCCTACAGGACAACTAATGAAAAACTGTTTTTT. It translates to CASSSYRTTNEKLFF.

This clone is labeled large. This chain links TRBV5-6 with TRBJ1-2; D possibly corresponds to TRBD1 (6 bases). This CDR3 spans 12 amino acids. Trimming removed 3 bases from V and 3 bases from J, with 6 bases in between. CDR1 and CDR2 from the germline V gene are SGHDT and YYEEEE. In nucleotides, the CDR3 is TGTGCCAGCAGCTCAGGGGACTATGGCTACACCTTC. Translating it yields CASSSGDYGYTF.

The chain uses TRBV5-1 and TRBJ1-3; D may be TRBD1 (5 bases). Trimming took off 3 bases at V and 4 bases at J, with 8 bases between the two ends. Looked up from germline, CDR1 is SGHRS and CDR2 is YFSETQ. The CDR3 is 13 residues long. This CDR3 is CASSSGEGNTIYF. CDR3 coding DNA: TGCGCCAGCAGCTCGGGGGAGGGAAACACCATATATTTT.

The rearrangement uses TRBV10-3 and TRBJ2-2, with no clear D. Between the trimmed V and J ends, which lost 6 bases and 4 bases, there was a span of 12 bases. This CDR3 region has 14 residues. Germline V gene data show CDR1 as ENHRY and CDR2 as SYGVKD. The CDR3 is CAIRSVGLTGELFF. The CDR3 region has the DNA TGTGCCATCAGATCAGTTGGCCTCACCGGGGAGCTGTTTTTT.

The chain is built from TRBV7-3 and TRBJ2-7; D may be TRBD2 (5 bases). Germline CDR1 is SGHTA and CDR2 is FQGTGA. This CDR3 spans 14 amino acids. V lost 5 bases to trimming and J lost 1 base, with 12 bases between them. The CDR3 DNA follows: TGTGCCAGCAGCCCCTCCCCGGGATCCTACGAGCAGTACTTC. Encoded protein: CASSPSPGSYEQYF.

The table lists this clone with a few counts. The chain is built from TRBV27 and TRBJ2-7; 10 nucleotides agree with TRBD1. Trimming removed 6 bases from V and 2 bases from J; junction bases left unmatched: 7. There are 15 residues in the CDR3. The germline V gene encodes CDR1 MNHEY and CDR2 SMNVEV (reference sequence). The CDR3 spells CASRHEGTGAYEQYF. CDR3 coding DNA: TGTGCCAGCAGGCACGAGGGGACAGGGGCCTACGAGCAGTACTTC.

This clone occurred a few times. The chain has TRBV1 and TRBJ2-2; the table's D call, TRBD2, has no DNA check behind it. TRBV1 is flagged as a pseudogene. The CDR3 consists of 16 residues. Written as DNA, the CDR3 is TGCACCAGCTGCAGACTAGCGGGGGGCAAAACCGGGGAGCTGTTTTTT. It codes for CTSCRLAGGKTGELFF.

This clone was observed a few times. The V and J genes are TRBV21-1 and TRBJ2-7; the table names TRBD1, a call not compared with the DNA. TRBV21-1 is shown as a pseudogene. This CDR3 spans 16 amino acids. CDR3 protein: CASSTSRDRSSYEQYF. CDR3 DNA: TGTGCCAGCAGCACGTCCCGGGACAGAAGCTCCTACGAGCAGTACTTC.

This clone has only one observation. The gene calls are TRBV21-1 and TRBJ2-5; TRBD2 was called by the table and not checked on the DNA. TRBV21-1 is marked as a pseudogene. The CDR3 totals 12 residues. CDR3 bases: TGTGCCAGCAGCAAAGGACCGGGATGCCAGTACTTC. Translated, it gives CASSKGPGCQYF.

This clone has more than one count but fewer than ten. The J gene is TRBJ2-2, the V gene TRBV6-1, with 7 bases aligning to TRBD1. The CDR3 runs to 14 residues. The V gene end was trimmed by 4 bases and the J gene end by 7 bases; junction bases not matched to a gene: 6. Germline lookup yields CDR1 MNHNS and CDR2 SASEGT. CDR3 sequence: CASSAGTEVGELFF. The CDR3 coding sequence is TGTGCCAGCAGTGCCGGGACAGAGGTCGGGGAGCTGTTTTTT.

V gene TRBV4-2 combines with J gene TRBJ2-6; tentatively, D is TRBD1 (6 bases). The germline V gene has CDR1 LGHNA and CDR2 YNFKEQ. V lost 0 bases and J 0 bases, leaving 9 bases between the germline ends. The CDR3 contains 17 residues. Here the CDR3 reads CASSQDGQNSGANVLTF. Written as DNA, the CDR3 is TGTGCCAGCAGCCAAGACGGACAGAACTCTGGGGCCAACGTCCTGACTTTC.

This rearrangement joins TRBV7-2 to TRBJ1-2, with TRBD1 matching 8 bases. V shed 5 bases and J 8 bases; nucleotides not matched to a gene: 7. The length of the CDR3 is 13 residues. Germline assignment: CDR1 SGHTA and CDR2 FQGNSA. This CDR3 reads CASSPTDRGGYTF. As DNA, the CDR3 is TGTGCCAGCAGCCCAACAGACAGGGGCGGCTACACCTTC.

This clone occurred a few times. CDR3 sequence: CASSLAGTYYNEQFF. The CDR3 DNA reads as TGTGCCAGCAGCTTAGCCGGGACTTACTACAATGAGCAGTTCTTC. The chain recombines TRBV11-3 with TRBJ2-1, with a tentative D call TRBD2 (6 bases). Trimming took 1 base from V and 3 from J, leaving 10 bases between them. Germline CDR1 is SGHNT and CDR2 is YENEEA. This CDR3 is built from 15 residues.

The chain recombines TRBV11-3 with TRBJ1-4, with 7 bases identical to TRBD1. V dropped 11 bases and J dropped 3; count of bases not matched to a gene: 9. The CDR3 runs 14 residues. From germline, CDR1 is SGHNT and CDR2 YENEEA. CDR3 region: CARSRGGSNEKLFF. The CDR3 DNA reads TGTGCCCGTTCCCGAGGGGGCTCTAATGAAAAACTGTTTTTT.

V and J are TRBV27 and TRBJ2-1; 10 nucleotides align to TRBD1. V lost 6 bases to trimming and J lost 9 bases; unmatched junction nucleotides: 17. Germline CDR1 reads MNHEY; CDR2 reads SMNVEV (reference sequence). This CDR3 is built from 17 residues. The CDR3 DNA reads as TGTGCCAGCAGAAGACAGATCGGGACAGGGGCCGATCCTGAGCAGTTCTTC. Its protein product is CASRRQIGTGADPEQFF.

The chain recombines TRBV19 with TRBJ2-1, with 11 nucleotides matching TRBD2. CDR3 length equals 17 residues. The junction had 13 bases not matched to a gene; V was cut back by 5 bases and J by 7 bases. Germline V gene data show CDR1 as LNHDA and CDR2 as SQIVND (reference sequence). CDR3 nucleotide sequence: TGTGCCAGTAGTCGCTATAGCGGGAGGGCCTTGTGGAATGAGCAGTTCTTC. Residues: CASSRYSGRALWNEQFF.

The CDR3 DNA reads as TGCGCCAGCAGACAGGACGGTAGCAATCAGCCCCAGCATTTT. Its protein product is CASRQDGSNQPQHF. The chain is built from TRBV5-1 and TRBJ1-5, with a weak D call TRBD1 (5 bases). The CDR3 totals 14 residues. V lost 5 bases to trimming and J lost 0 bases, with 9 bases between them. Germline-derived CDR1 and CDR2 are SGHRS and YFSETQ.

This sequence joins TRBV7-2 and TRBJ2-1; 9 bases map to TRBD2. The junction had 5 bases not matched to a gene; V was cut back by 2 bases and J by 0 bases. Germline CDR1 SGHTA, CDR2 FQGNSA. The CDR3 loop spans 17 amino acids. For the CDR3, the DNA is TGTGCCAGCAGCTTATCTAGCGGGGCTAGCTCCTACAATGAGCAGTTCTTC. As protein: CASSLSSGASSYNEQFF.

Only a few counts were recorded for this clone. Other DNA sequences within the sample encode an identical CDR3. The chain joins TRBV9 to TRBJ2-5; D uncertain. The V end was cut by 4 bases, the J end by 4 bases, with 5 bases between. Germline V gives CDR1 SGDLS, CDR2 YYNGEE. CDR3 length equals 11 residues. The CDR3 DNA reads as TGTGCCAGCAGCCGCGGAGAGACCCAGTACTTC. Amino acid sequence: CASSRGETQYF.

The chain has TRBV30 and TRBJ2-7; perhaps TRBD2 as D (5 bases). Trimming left V 3 bases short and J 6 bases short, with 12 bases between. The germline V gene encodes CDR1 GTSNPN and CDR2 SVGIG (reference sequence). The CDR3 runs 12 residues. The CDR3 sequence: CAWSPQSGEQYF. CDR3 nucleotide sequence: TGTGCCTGGAGCCCCCAAAGCGGCGAGCAGTACTTC.

The chain joins TRBV4-3 to TRBJ1-1, with a tentative D call TRBD1 (5 bases). The CDR3 runs 13 residues. In germline, CDR1 is LGHNA, CDR2 YSLEER. The ends were cut back, 0 bases at V and 11 bases at J, with 13 bases in the middle. CDR3 region: CASSQDRGGWAFF. The CDR3 nucleotides are TGCGCCAGCAGCCAAGATAGGGGTGGTTGGGCTTTCTTT.

The V gene is TRBV5-8, the J gene TRBJ1-1, with 8 bases matching TRBD1. Germline lookup yields CDR1 SGHTS and CDR2 YDEGEE. After removal of 4 bases from V and 5 bases from J, the junction contained 7 bases not matched to a gene. The CDR3 has 14 residues. CDR3 DNA: TGTGCCAGCAGCAAGGGGACAGGTTGGACTGAAGCTTTCTTT. Translating it yields CASSKGTGWTEAFF.

The chain has TRBV2 and TRBJ2-5; 12 nucleotides match TRBD2. V dropped 4 bases and J dropped 8; count of bases not matched to a gene: 8. The germline CDR1 and CDR2 sequences are SNHLY and FYNNEI. This CDR3 has 15 amino acids. CDR3 coding DNA: TGTGCCAGCAGTGTTTTGACTAGCGGGAGTGTCACCCAGTACTTC. This translates into CASSVLTSGSVTQYF.

The chain recombines TRBV9 with TRBJ1-2, with D uncertain. The length of the CDR3 is 14 residues. The germline gives CDR1 SGDLS, CDR2 YYNGEE. V was cut by 2 bases and J by 5 bases, with 13 bases left in between. CDR3 coding DNA: TGTGCCAGCAGCGTCAGTGGCGGTGGATATGGCTACACCTTC. Translated, it gives CASSVSGGGYGYTF.

The chain joins TRBV15 to TRBJ2-5; 14 bases agree with TRBD2. Germline V gives CDR1 LNHNV, CDR2 YYDKDF (reference sequence). The J segment lost 2 bases and the V segment lost 1 base, leaving 3 bases of the junction unmatched. This CDR3 spans 17 amino acids. CDR3 region: CATSRGRLAGGQETQYF. The CDR3 DNA reads as TGTGCCACCAGCAGAGGTCGACTAGCGGGGGGGCAAGAGACCCAGTACTTC.

This clone has a handful of counts. V is TRBV7-2 and J is TRBJ2-5; D perhaps matches TRBD2 (6 bases). Trimming cost V 0 bases and J 10 bases, with 6 bases left between them. Germline V gene sequence: CDR1 SGHTA, CDR2 FQGNSA. CDR3 length: 11 residues. The CDR3 region is CASSLASGQYF. In DNA form, the CDR3 reads TGTGCCAGCAGCTTAGCTAGCGGCCAGTACTTC.

The chain is built from TRBV11-1 and TRBJ2-7; 8 bases are shared with TRBD2. The germline gives CDR1 SGHAT, CDR2 FQDESV (reference sequence). The V gene end was trimmed by 6 bases and the J gene end by 4 bases; junction bases not matched to a gene: 8. The CDR3 is 14 amino acids. The CDR3, as DNA: TGTGCCAGCAGTCAGCGGGGGTCCCCATACGAGCAGTACTTC. Its protein is CASSQRGSPYEQYF.

The chain couples TRBV9 to TRBJ1-4, with unresolved D. The CDR3 sequence is 13 residues long. CDR1 and CDR2 from the germline V gene are SGDLS and YYNGEE. V was cut by 0 bases and J by 7 bases, with 7 bases left in between. The CDR3 here is CASSVATGEKLFF. The CDR3 DNA reads as TGTGCCAGCAGCGTAGCTACGGGTGAAAAACTGTTTTTT.